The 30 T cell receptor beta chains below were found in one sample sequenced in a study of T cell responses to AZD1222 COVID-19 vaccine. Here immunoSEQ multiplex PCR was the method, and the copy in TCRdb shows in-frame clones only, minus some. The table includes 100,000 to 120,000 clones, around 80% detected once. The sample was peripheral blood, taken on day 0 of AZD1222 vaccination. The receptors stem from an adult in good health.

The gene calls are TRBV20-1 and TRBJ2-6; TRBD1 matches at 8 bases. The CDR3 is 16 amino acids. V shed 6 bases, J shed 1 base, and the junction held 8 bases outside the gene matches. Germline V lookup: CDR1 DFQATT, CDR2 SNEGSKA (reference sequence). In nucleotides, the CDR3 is TGCAGTGCCAGTCCAGGGGGCCTTTCTGGGGCCAACGTCCTGACTTTC. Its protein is CSASPGGLSGANVLTF.

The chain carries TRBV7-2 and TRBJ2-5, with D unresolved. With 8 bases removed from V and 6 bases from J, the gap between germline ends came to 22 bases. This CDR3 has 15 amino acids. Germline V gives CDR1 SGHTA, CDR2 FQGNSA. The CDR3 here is CASEPSARQRQTQYF. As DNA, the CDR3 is TGTGCCAGCGAACCTTCCGCACGGCAGAGGCAGACCCAGTACTTC.

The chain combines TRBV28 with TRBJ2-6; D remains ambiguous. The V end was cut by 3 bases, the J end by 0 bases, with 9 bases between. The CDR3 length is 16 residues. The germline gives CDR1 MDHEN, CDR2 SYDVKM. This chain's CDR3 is CASSFQDGSGANVLTF. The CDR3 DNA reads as TGTGCCAGCAGTTTTCAGGACGGCTCTGGGGCCAACGTCCTGACTTTC.

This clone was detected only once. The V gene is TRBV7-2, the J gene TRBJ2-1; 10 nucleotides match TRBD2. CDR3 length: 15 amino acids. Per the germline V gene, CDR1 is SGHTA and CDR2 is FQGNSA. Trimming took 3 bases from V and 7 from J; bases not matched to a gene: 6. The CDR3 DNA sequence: TGTGCCAGCAGCTTCAGCGGGAGGGTCGCGAATGAGCAGTTCTTC. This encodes CASSFSGRVANEQFF. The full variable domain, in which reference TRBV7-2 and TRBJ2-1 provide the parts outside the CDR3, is GAGVSQSPSNKVTEKGKDVELRCDPISGHTALYWYRQSLGQGLEFLIYFQGNSAPDKSGLPSDRFSAERTGGSVSTLTIQRTQQEDSAVYLCASSFSGRVANEQFFGPGTRLTVL.

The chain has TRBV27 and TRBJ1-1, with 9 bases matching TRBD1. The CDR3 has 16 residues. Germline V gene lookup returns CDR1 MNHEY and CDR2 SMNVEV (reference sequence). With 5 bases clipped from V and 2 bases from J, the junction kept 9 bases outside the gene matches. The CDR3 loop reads CASSIRGTGLNTEAFF. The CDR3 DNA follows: TGTGCCAGCAGTATCCGCGGGACAGGGCTTAACACTGAAGCTTTCTTT.

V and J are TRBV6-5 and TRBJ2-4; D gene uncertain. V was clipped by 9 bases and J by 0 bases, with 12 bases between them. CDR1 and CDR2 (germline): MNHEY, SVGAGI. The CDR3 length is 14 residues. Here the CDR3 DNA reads TGTGCCAGTGCCCAGACCGTAGCCAAAAACATTCAGTACTTC. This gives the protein CASAQTVAKNIQYF.

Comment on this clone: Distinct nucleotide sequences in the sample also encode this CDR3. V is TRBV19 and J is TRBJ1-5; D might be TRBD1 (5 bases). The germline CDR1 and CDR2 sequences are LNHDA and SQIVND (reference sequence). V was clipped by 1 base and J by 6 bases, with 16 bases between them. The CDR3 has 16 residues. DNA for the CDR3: TGTGCCAGTAGTATAGCCGCGGCCGGGGGGACTCAGCCCCAGCATTTT. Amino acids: CASSIAAAGGTQPQHF.

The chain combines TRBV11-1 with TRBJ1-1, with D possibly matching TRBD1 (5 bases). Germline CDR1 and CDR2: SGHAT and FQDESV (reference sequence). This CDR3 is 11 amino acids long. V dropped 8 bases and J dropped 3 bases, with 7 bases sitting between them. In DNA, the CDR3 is TGTGCCAGCCTGGGGGACACTGAAGCTTTCTTT. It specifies CASLGDTEAFF.

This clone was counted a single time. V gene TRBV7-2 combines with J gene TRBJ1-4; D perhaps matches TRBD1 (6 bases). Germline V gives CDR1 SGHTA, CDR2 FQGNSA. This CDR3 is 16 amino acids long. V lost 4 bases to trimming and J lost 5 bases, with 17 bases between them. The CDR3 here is CASSSVGAGGNEKLFF. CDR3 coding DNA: TGTGCCAGCAGCTCAGTCGGGGCCGGGGGCAATGAAAAACTGTTTTTT.

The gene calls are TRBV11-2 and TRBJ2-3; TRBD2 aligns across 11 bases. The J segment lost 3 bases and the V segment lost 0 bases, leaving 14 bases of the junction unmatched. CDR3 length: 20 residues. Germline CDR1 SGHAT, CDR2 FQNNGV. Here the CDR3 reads CASSLEGSSGRVRGTDTQYF. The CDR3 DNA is TGTGCCAGCAGCTTAGAGGGAAGTAGCGGGAGGGTGAGGGGTACAGATACGCAGTATTTT.

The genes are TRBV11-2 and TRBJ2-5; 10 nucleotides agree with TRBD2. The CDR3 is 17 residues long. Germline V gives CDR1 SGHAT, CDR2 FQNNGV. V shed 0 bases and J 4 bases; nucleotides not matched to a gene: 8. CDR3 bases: TGTGCCAGCAGCTTAGATCAGAGAGGACTAGCGGCAGAGACCCAGTACTTC. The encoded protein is CASSLDQRGLAAETQYF.

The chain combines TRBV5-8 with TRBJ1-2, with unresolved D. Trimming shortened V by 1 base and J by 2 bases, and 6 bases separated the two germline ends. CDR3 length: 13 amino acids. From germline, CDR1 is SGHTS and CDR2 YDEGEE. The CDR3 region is CASSLRQNYGYTF. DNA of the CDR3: TGTGCCAGCAGCTTGAGGCAGAACTATGGCTACACCTTC.

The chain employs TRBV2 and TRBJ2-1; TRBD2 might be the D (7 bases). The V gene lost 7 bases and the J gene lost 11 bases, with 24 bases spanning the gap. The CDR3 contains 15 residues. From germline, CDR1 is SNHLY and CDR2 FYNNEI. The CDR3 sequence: CASNRGGGPDWKQFF. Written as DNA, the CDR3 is TGTGCCAGCAACCGTGGCGGGGGCCCTGATTGGAAGCAGTTCTTC.

The CDR3 spells CASSLPTGSETQYF. The CDR3 DNA is TGTGCCAGCAGCTTACCGACAGGGTCGGAGACCCAGTACTTC. The gene calls are TRBV5-5 and TRBJ2-5, with 7 positions matching TRBD1. The V gene end was trimmed by 2 bases and the J gene end by 5 bases; junction bases not matched to a gene: 6. The CDR3 length is 14 residues. In germline, CDR1 is SGHKS, CDR2 YYEKEE (reference sequence).

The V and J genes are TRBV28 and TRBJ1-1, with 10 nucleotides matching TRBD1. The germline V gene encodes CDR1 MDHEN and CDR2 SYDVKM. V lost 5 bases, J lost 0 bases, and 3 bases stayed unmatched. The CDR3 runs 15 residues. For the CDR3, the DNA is TGTGCCAGCAGTCCCGGGACAGGGGTGAACACTGAAGCTTTCTTT. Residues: CASSPGTGVNTEAFF.

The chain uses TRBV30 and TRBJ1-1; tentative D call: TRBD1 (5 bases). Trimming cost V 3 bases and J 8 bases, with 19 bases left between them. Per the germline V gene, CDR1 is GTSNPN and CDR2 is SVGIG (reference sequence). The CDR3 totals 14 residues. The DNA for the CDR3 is TGTGCCTGGAGCCAGAGAGGGACCCACAGGGAAGCTTTCTTT. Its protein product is CAWSQRGTHREAFF.

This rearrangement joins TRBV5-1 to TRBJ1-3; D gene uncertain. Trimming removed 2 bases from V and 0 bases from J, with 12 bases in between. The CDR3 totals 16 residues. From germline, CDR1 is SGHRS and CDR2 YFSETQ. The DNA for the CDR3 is TGCGCCAGCAGCTTAAACGCAATCACCTCTGGAAACACCATATATTTT. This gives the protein CASSLNAITSGNTIYF.

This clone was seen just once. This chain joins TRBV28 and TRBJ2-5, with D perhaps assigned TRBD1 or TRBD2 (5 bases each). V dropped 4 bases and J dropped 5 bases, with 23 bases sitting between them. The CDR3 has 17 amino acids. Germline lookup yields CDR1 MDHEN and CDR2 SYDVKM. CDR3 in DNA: TGTGCCAGCAGTTCCCCGACGGGACGGCTAATTGGGGAGACCCAGTACTTC. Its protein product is CASSSPTGRLIGETQYF.

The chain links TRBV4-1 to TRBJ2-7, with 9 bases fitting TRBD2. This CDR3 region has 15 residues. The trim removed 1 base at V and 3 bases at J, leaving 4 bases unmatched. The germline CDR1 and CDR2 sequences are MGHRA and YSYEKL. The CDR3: CASSQGAGGIYEQYF. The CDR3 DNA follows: TGCGCCAGCAGCCAAGGGGCGGGGGGGATCTACGAGCAGTACTTC.

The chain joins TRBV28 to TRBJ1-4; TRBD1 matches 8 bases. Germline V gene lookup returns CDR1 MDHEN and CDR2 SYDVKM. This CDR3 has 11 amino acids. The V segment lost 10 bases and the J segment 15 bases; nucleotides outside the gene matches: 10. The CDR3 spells CATLKPGQVFF. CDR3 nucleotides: TGTGCCACGCTTAAGCCGGGACAGGTGTTTTTT.

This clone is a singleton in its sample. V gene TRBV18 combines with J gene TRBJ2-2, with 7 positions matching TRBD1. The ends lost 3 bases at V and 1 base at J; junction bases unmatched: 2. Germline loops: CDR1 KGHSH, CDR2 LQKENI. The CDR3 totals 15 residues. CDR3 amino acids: CASSPGQQNTGELFF. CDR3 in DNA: TGTGCCAGCTCACCGGGACAGCAGAACACCGGGGAGCTGTTTTTT.

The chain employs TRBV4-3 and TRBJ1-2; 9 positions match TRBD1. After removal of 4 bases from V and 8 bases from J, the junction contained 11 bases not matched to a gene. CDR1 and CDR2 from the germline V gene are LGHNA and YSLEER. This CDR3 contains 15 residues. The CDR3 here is CASSRLGQGLEGYTF. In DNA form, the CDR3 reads TGCGCCAGCAGCCGCCTGGGACAGGGACTAGAGGGCTACACCTTC.

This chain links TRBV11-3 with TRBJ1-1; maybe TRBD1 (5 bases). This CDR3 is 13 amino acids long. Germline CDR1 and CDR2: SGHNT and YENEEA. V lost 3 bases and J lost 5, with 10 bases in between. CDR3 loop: CASSFGTRTEAFF. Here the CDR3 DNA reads TGTGCCAGCAGCTTTGGGACTCGAACTGAAGCTTTCTTT.

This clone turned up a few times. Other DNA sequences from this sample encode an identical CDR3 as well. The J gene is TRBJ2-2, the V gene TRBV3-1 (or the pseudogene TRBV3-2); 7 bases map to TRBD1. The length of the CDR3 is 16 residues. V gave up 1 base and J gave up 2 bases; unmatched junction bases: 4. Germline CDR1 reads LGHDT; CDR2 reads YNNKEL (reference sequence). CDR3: CASSQGVGGNTGELFF. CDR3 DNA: TGTGCCAGCAGCCAAGGCGTAGGGGGCAACACCGGGGAGCTGTTTTTT.

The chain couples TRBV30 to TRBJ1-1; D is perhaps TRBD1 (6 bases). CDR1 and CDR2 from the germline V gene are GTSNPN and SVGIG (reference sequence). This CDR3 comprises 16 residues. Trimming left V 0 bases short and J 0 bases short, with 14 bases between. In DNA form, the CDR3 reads TGTGCCTGGAGTGTACGAGGGGCAGGGGTGAACACTGAAGCTTTCTTT. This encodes CAWSVRGAGVNTEAFF.

The CDR3 is CASSLRAEAFF. In DNA, the CDR3 is TGTGCCAGCAGCTTGCGGGCTGAAGCTTTCTTT. The rearrangement joins TRBV5-5 to TRBJ1-1; D is unresolved. V was shortened by 1 base and J by 6 bases, with 4 bases between the two germline ends. This CDR3 has 11 amino acids. Germline CDR1 reads SGHKS; CDR2 reads YYEKEE (reference sequence).

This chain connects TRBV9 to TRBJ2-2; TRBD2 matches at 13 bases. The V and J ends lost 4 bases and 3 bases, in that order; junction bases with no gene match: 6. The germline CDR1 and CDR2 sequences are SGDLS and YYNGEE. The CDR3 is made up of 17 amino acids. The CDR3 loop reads CASSILAGGRYTGELFF. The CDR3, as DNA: TGTGCCAGCAGCATACTAGCGGGAGGGAGGTACACCGGGGAGCTGTTTTTT. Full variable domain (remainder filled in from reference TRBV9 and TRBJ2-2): DSGVTQTPKHLITATGQRVTLRCSPRSGDLSVYWYQQSLDQGLQFLIQYYNGEERAKGNILERFSAQQFPDLHSELNLSSLELGDSALYFCASSILAGGRYTGELFFGEGSRLTVL.

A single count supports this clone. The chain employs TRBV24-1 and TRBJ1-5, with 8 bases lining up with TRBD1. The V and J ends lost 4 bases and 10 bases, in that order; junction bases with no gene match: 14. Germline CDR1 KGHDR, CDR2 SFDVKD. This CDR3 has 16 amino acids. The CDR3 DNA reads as TGTGCCACCAGTGACCCTAAGACGGGACAGGACCTTCCCCAGCATTTT. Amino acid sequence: CATSDPKTGQDLPQHF.

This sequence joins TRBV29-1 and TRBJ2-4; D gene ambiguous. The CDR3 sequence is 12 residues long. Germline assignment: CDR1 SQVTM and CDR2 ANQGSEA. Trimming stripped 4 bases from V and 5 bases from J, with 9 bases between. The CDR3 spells CSVAPAQNIQYF. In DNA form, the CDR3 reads TGCAGCGTTGCCCCCGCCCAAAACATTCAGTACTTC. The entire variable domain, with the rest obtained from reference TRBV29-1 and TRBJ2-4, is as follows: SAVISQKPSRDICQRGTSLTIQCQVDSQVTMMFWYRQQPGQSLTLIATANQGSEATYESGFVIDKFPISRPNLTFSTLTVSNMSPEDSSIYLCSVAPAQNIQYFGAGTRLSVL.

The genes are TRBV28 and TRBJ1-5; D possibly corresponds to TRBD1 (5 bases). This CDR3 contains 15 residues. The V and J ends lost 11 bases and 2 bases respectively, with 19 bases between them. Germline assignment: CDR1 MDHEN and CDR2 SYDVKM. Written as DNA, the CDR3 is TGTGCCTCGTGCAGGGTGGTTAGTGGCAATCAGCCCCAGCATTTT. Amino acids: CASCRVVSGNQPQHF.